One and the same sample provided the 18 T cell receptor beta chains below, sequenced in a study of T-cell reconstitution after alpha-beta-depleted transplantation in children. This sample's TCRbeta library carried unique molecular identifier barcodes. TCRdb reanalysed the PCR reads using MiXCR and keeps one entry per CDR3 protein. The table has 350,000 to 500,000 distinct CDR3 sequences, 43% seen once. Here the sequenced sample was PBMCs, taken before TCRalphabeta/CD19-depleted stem cell transplant. The origin of the receptors is a girl aged 2-10 years with aplastic anemia, due to receive a stem cell transplant.

The chain carries TRBV20-1 and TRBJ2-1; D is ambiguous. Germline V gene sequence: CDR1 DFQATT, CDR2 SNEGSKA (reference sequence). There are 13 residues in the CDR3. V lost 6 bases to trimming and J lost 5 bases, with 14 bases between them. The CDR3 DNA is TGCAGTGCCCGCCGCCGCGGTGACAATGAGCAGTTCTTC. This translates into CSARRRGDNEQFF.

This clonotype has only a few counts. The chain links TRBV5-1 to TRBJ2-3; D ambiguous. Germline loops: CDR1 SGHRS, CDR2 YFSETQ. Trimming left V 4 bases short and J 4 bases short, with 7 bases between. The CDR3 is 12 amino acids. The CDR3 DNA reads TGCGCCAGCAGCGAGAATCCAGATACGCAGTATTTT. Translated: CASSENPDTQYF.

The V gene is TRBV25-1, the J gene TRBJ2-2; TRBD2 is a possible D gene (5 bases). Germline V gene data show CDR1 as MGHDK and CDR2 as SYGVNS. The CDR3 sequence is 12 residues long. V gave up 7 bases and J gave up 5 bases, with 8 bases separating them. CDR3 amino acids: CASTRGTGELFF. In nucleotides, the CDR3 is TGTGCCAGCACACGGGGAACCGGGGAGCTGTTTTTT.

The rearrangement uses TRBV20-1 and TRBJ2-3; TRBD2 agrees at 9 bases. The germline V gene has CDR1 DFQATT and CDR2 SNEGSKA (reference sequence). The length of the CDR3 is 14 residues. The J segment lost 5 bases and the V segment lost 5 bases, leaving 8 bases of the junction unmatched. This CDR3 is CSARSGSGEDTQYF. The CDR3 region has the DNA TGCAGTGCTCGTAGCGGGAGTGGTGAAGATACGCAGTATTTT.

This clonotype was counted a few times. The genes are TRBV19 and TRBJ2-1; D might be TRBD2 (6 bases). The V gene lost 6 bases and the J gene lost 5 bases, with 17 bases spanning the gap. This CDR3 spans 15 amino acids. Germline values: CDR1 LNHDA, CDR2 SQIVND (reference sequence). CDR3 protein: CASSEGGPPHNEQFF. The CDR3 DNA reads as TGTGCCAGTAGCGAGGGAGGTCCCCCACACAATGAGCAGTTCTTC.

This clonotype was recorded many times. CDR3 DNA sequence: TGTGCCAGCAGTGAAATAAGGACAGGGATGATCCACGAGCAGTACTTC. Amino acids: CASSEIRTGMIHEQYF. The chain joins TRBV25-1 to TRBJ2-7; 8 bases map to TRBD1. The CDR3 runs to 16 residues. Trimming took 2 bases from V and 5 from J; bases not matched to a gene: 11. In germline, CDR1 is MGHDK, CDR2 SYGVNS.

This clonotype was seen a single time. The gene calls are TRBV5-5 and TRBJ1-4, with TRBD1 as a possible D gene (5 bases). Germline CDR1 reads SGHKS; CDR2 reads YYEKEE (reference sequence). The CDR3 has 15 amino acids. The V and J ends lost 5 bases and 2 bases respectively, with 13 bases between them. In nucleotides, the CDR3 is TGTGCCAGCAGAGAAGGGGCGGGGACTAATGAAAAACTGTTTTTT. This gives the protein CASREGAGTNEKLFF.

The rearrangement joins TRBV20-1 to TRBJ2-5, with 9 bases fitting TRBD1. Germline CDR1 reads DFQATT; CDR2 reads SNEGSKA (reference sequence). This CDR3 has 16 amino acids. Unmatched junction bases numbered 12, after V lost 0 bases and J lost 7 bases. The CDR3 region has the DNA TGCAGTGCTAGAGATATCCGTGGACAGGGGCCTGGGACCCAGTACTTC. Amino acids: CSARDIRGQGPGTQYF.

The chain carries TRBV4-1 and TRBJ2-3, with 8 bases that match TRBD1. The V gene's germline CDR1 is MGHRA and CDR2 YSYEKL. V shed 3 bases, J shed 4 bases, and the junction held 9 bases outside the gene matches. The CDR3 sequence is 16 residues long. CDR3 residues: CASSQLSGQDADTQYF. CDR3 nucleotides: TGCGCCAGCAGCCAGCTGTCGGGACAGGACGCAGATACGCAGTATTTT.

A note on this clonotype: At one boundary the junction diverges from the germline segment, which might be a read error. The V gene is TRBV7-2, the J gene TRBJ2-7; 7 bases are a match to TRBD2. CDR1 and CDR2 (germline): SGHTA, FQGNSA. CDR3 length: 15 residues. The CDR3 is CASSPQVAGSYEQNF. As DNA, the CDR3 is TGTGCCAGCAGCCCCCAGGTAGCGGGCTCCTACGAGCAGAACTTC.

Of note for this clonotype: A much bigger clone sits one base away, suggesting this may be a read error. The J gene is TRBJ1-5, the V gene TRBV28; 9 nucleotides match TRBD1. Trimming removed 6 bases from V and 4 bases from J; junction bases left unmatched: 10. This CDR3 contains 16 residues. CDR1 is MDHEN, CDR2 SYDVKM, per germline. CDR3: CASRDLDRGWNQPQHF. In nucleotides, the CDR3 is TGTGCCAGCAGAGATCTGGACAGGGGATGGAATCAGCCCCAGCATTTT.

This clonotype was observed a handful of times. The CDR3 loop is CASSLGIGGQGFYGYTF. The CDR3 nucleotides are TGTGCCAGCAGCTTAGGTATAGGGGGACAGGGATTCTATGGCTACACCTTC. The rearrangement joins TRBV7-6 to TRBJ1-2, with 9 positions matching TRBD1. Trimming at V came to 1 base and at J to 4 bases, leaving 10 bases not matched to a gene. Germline CDR1 reads SGHVS; CDR2 reads FNYEAQ. This CDR3 is 17 amino acids long.

There are a few counts of this clonotype. This sequence joins TRBV9 and TRBJ2-1, with 8 positions matching TRBD2. Trimming took 2 bases from V and 5 from J; bases not matched to a gene: 6. Germline lookup yields CDR1 SGDLS and CDR2 YYNGEE. CDR3 length equals 15 residues. Written as DNA, the CDR3 is TGTGCCAGCAGCGTTACTAGCGGCCCCAACAATGAGCAGTTCTTC. It translates to CASSVTSGPNNEQFF.

The chain carries TRBV9 and TRBJ2-1; D gene ambiguous. V lost 0 bases to trimming and J lost 6 bases, with 13 bases between them. The CDR3 covers 15 residues. The V gene's germline CDR1 is SGDLS and CDR2 YYNGEE. The CDR3, as DNA: TGTGCCAGCAGCGTAGATGGAATCCCTACCAATGAGCAGTTCTTC. Its protein is CASSVDGIPTNEQFF.

The rearrangement joins TRBV7-8 to TRBJ2-3, with TRBD2 matching 9 bases. CDR1 SGHVS and CDR2 FQNEAQ come from the germline V gene. V shed 5 bases and J 1 base; nucleotides not matched to a gene: 4. This CDR3 comprises 15 residues. The CDR3 loop reads CASSRQRGGTDTQYF. CDR3 in DNA: TGTGCCAGCAGCCGCCAGCGGGGGGGCACAGATACGCAGTATTTT.

The gene calls are TRBV5-1 and TRBJ1-6; D ambiguous. The germline V gene has CDR1 SGHRS and CDR2 YFSETQ. The CDR3 consists of 16 residues. The germline V and J ends were trimmed by 0 bases and 0 bases, with 7 bases remaining between them. CDR3 protein: CASSLAALSYNSPLHF. In DNA form, the CDR3 reads TGCGCCAGCAGCTTGGCCGCCCTCTCCTATAATTCACCCCTCCACTTT.

The chain recombines TRBV5-1 with TRBJ2-7; 11 positions agree with TRBD1. Germline CDR1 and CDR2: SGHRS and YFSETQ. The CDR3 consists of 13 residues. V lost 6 bases and J lost 3; bases outside the gene matches: 2. The CDR3 is CASKGQGGYEQYF. The CDR3 DNA follows: TGCGCCAGCAAGGGACAGGGGGGCTACGAGCAGTACTTC.

The rearrangement links TRBV18 to TRBJ1-5, with TRBD1 as a possible D gene (5 bases). The germline CDR1 and CDR2 sequences are KGHSH and LQKENI. V lost 6 bases, J lost 0 bases, and 6 bases lay in between. This CDR3 has 13 residues. The CDR3, as DNA: TGTGCCAGCTCGGGACCTAGCAATCAGCCCCAGCATTTT. Translated: CASSGPSNQPQHF. The entire variable domain, with the rest obtained from reference TRBV18 and TRBJ1-5, is as follows: NAGVMQNPRHLVRRRGQEARLRCSPMKGHSHVYWYRQLPEEGLKFMVYLQKENIIDESGMPKERFSAEFPKEGPSILRIQQVVRGDSAAYFCASSGPSNQPQHFGDGTRLSIL.